This TCR beta chain originates from a study of blood T cell repertoires in COVID-19. Study-wide background: Samples taken during acute and convalescent COVID-19 were collected in the United States, Italy and Spain. T cells, B-cell-depleted T cells, or PBMCs supplied cDNA or gDNA.

The V segment lost 4 bases and the J segment 4 bases; nucleotides outside the gene matches: 7. Per the germline V gene, CDR1 is GTSNPN and CDR2 is SVGIG (reference sequence). The CDR3 runs 13 residues. Authors' processing steps: For nucleated cells, counts were estimated from reference gene primer amplification. Assay: immunoSEQ multiplex PCR; the TCRdb copy retains only in-frame clones and omits some. D and trimming come from the DNA, and the V and J calls and clone size come from that table. The profile shows roughly 97,000 clones, about 91% of them singletons. The chain has TRBV30 and TRBJ2-7; 7 bases align to TRBD2. What was sequenced was peripheral blood. The TCR comes from a human donor in a cohort sampled during active COVID-19. The CDR3 here is CAWTPSGAYEQYF. CDR3 nucleotides: TGTGCCTGGACACCCAGCGGGGCTTACGAGCAGTACTTC.